Sequencing of this T cell receptor beta chain was carried out in a study of shared clonotypes between healthy human individuals. Study outcomes and limitations: For sorted subsets, rarefaction showed incomplete sequencing despite large depth. Larger richness was generally estimated for naive than memory subsets. Sequencing depth was a factor that was expected to affect clonotype sharing among donors. Clonotypes which were not shared had lower generation probabilities than clonotypes that all four donors shared.

Germline lookup yields CDR1 SGHTA and CDR2 FQGNSA. The CDR3 is 17 amino acids. With 3 bases removed from V and 0 bases from J, the gap between germline ends came to 17 bases. This clone has a single count. What it recognizes is unknown. Terminally differentiated effector memory CD45RA+ cells were excluded from the naive CD8 cells, which were CD45RO-negative and positively selected for CCR7. Method: immunoSEQ multiplex PCR; TCRdb's copy keeps in-frame clones and lacks some. The repertoire holds about 2.2 million clones, with roughly 91% as singletons. This TCR was recovered from a man between 18 and 29 years old in good health. Some clones in this sample may be carry-over from other donors' samples. The J gene is TRBJ2-5, the V gene TRBV7-2, with D possibly matching TRBD2 (6 bases). The specimen sequenced was naive CD8+ T cells from PBMCs. The DNA of the CDR3 is TGTGCCAGCAGCTTGGAGGGGCCAAATTCGTACCAAGAGACCCAGTACTTC. Protein sequence: CASSLEGPNSYQETQYF.